Each of the 20 T cell receptor beta chains below was sequenced from the same sample in a study of blood T cells in healthy people across ages. Primers used in a second PCR of about 7 to 12 cycles were a sample-barcoded 5' primer and a J-beta primer mix. A single record per CDR3 protein comes from TCRdb applying MiXCR to the 5' RACE reads. The table records roughly 1,100,000 distinct CDR3 sequences, approximately 26% of them present only once. These data also formed part of another study, on T cells of mothers and their children.

The sample taken for sequencing was blood. These receptors were obtained from a girl aged 2 to 9 in good health.

This clonotype was seen only a few times. This chain connects TRBV24-1 to TRBJ1-2; D possibly corresponds to TRBD1 (5 bases). The length of the CDR3 is 13 residues. Trimming pared 0 bases from V and 6 bases from J, leaving 7 bases between. The germline CDR1 and CDR2 sequences are KGHDR and SFDVKD. The CDR3 loop is CATSDLLGDGYTF. The DNA of the CDR3 is TGTGCCACCAGTGATTTGCTGGGGGATGGCTACACCTTC.

The chain uses TRBV10-3 and TRBJ1-2; possible D gene TRBD1, 5 bases. The CDR3 extends over 14 amino acids. Germline V CDR1 and CDR2: ENHRY, SYGVKD. V was shortened by 7 bases and J by 7 bases, with 19 bases between the two germline ends. CDR3 DNA: TGTGCCATCACCTCGGAGGGGAGTTCGACTGGCTACACCTTC. As protein: CAITSEGSSTGYTF.

V is TRBV29-1 and J is TRBJ2-1, with 10 bases lining up with TRBD2. The CDR3 is 14 amino acids. J lost 5 bases, V lost 5 bases, and 6 bases had no gene match. CDR1 and CDR2 from the germline V gene are SQVTM and ANQGSEA. CDR3 nucleotides: TGCAGCGTTCCGCGCCTAGCGGGAGACAATGAGCAGTTCTTC. Its translation is CSVPRLAGDNEQFF.

This clonotype was counted a few times. The V call is TRBV10-3, the J call TRBJ2-1; D uncertain. Trimming took 3 bases from V and 3 from J, leaving 12 bases between them. CDR3 size: 15 residues. Germline values: CDR1 ENHRY, CDR2 SYGVKD. The CDR3 nucleotides read TGTGCCATCAGTGAACGATTAGTGCTCTACAATGAGCAGTTCTTC. This encodes CAISERLVLYNEQFF.

V gene TRBV20-1 combines with J gene TRBJ2-5, with a possible D match to TRBD2 (6 bases). The DNA end is a closer match to TRBJ2-1, so the J assignment may be wrong. CDR1 and CDR2 from the germline V gene are DFQATT and SNEGSKA (reference sequence). The length of the CDR3 is 15 residues. This CDR3 is CSAKSLGRSGNEQFF. The CDR3 DNA follows: TGCAGTGCTAAATCCCTAGGGAGGTCGGGCAATGAGCAGTTCTTC.

The CDR3 DNA reads as TGTGCCAGCAGTCCTACAAAGCGGCGAACCACAGATACGCAGTATTTT. It yields the protein CASSPTKRRTTDTQYF. The J gene is TRBJ2-3, the V gene TRBV2, with a possible D match to TRBD2 (5 bases). The length of the CDR3 is 16 residues. Looked up from germline, CDR1 is SNHLY and CDR2 is FYNNEI. Trimming shortened V by 5 bases and J by 2 bases, and 17 bases separated the two germline ends.

This clonotype was seen more than once but under ten times. CDR3 amino acids: CASSLQGNIQYF. In nucleotides, the CDR3 is TGTGCCAGCAGTTTACAGGGAAACATTCAGTACTTC. The genes are TRBV12-3 or TRBV12-4 and TRBJ2-4; perhaps TRBD1 as D (5 bases). CDR3 length: 12 amino acids. The germline V and J ends were trimmed by 2 bases and 6 bases, with 5 bases remaining between them.

The chain carries TRBV5-1 and TRBJ2-1; a weak D match, TRBD1 (6 bases). The CDR3 totals 12 residues. CDR1 SGHRS and CDR2 YFSETQ come from the germline V gene. V lost 0 bases and J lost 11, with 9 bases in between. This CDR3 is CASSLVRDKQFF. CDR3 nucleotides: TGCGCCAGCAGCTTGGTCCGGGACAAGCAGTTCTTC.

This clonotype was counted a few times. This sequence joins TRBV20-1 and TRBJ2-1; 10 bases are a match to TRBD2. The CDR3 has 15 amino acids. J lost 4 bases, V lost 0 bases, and 3 bases had no gene match. Germline values: CDR1 DFQATT, CDR2 SNEGSKA (reference sequence). The CDR3 DNA is TGCAGTGCTAGAGAAAGCGGGGGGGCTTACAATGAGCAGTTCTTC. Amino acids: CSARESGGAYNEQFF.

In this sample, this clonotype turned up a few times. V and J are TRBV28 and TRBJ1-5; D is unresolved. There are 14 residues in the CDR3. V lost 7 bases and J 1 base, leaving 11 bases between the germline ends. Germline CDR1 is MDHEN and CDR2 is SYDVKM. CDR3 DNA: TGTGCCAGCACTTTGGGAGGGAGCAATCAGCCCCAGCATTTT. Encoded protein: CASTLGGSNQPQHF.

A remark on this clonotype: The final CDR3 position lacks the conserved phenylalanine or tryptophan, pointing to a likely read error. This chain joins TRBV28 and TRBJ2-3, with a weak D call TRBD2 (6 bases). V was shortened by 10 bases and J by 4 bases, with 21 bases between the two germline ends. The germline V gene has CDR1 MDHEN and CDR2 SYDVKM. The length of the CDR3 is 15 residues. The CDR3 here is CANILGGRGADTQYS. The CDR3 DNA is TGTGCCAACATACTTGGAGGGAGAGGGGCAGATACGCAGTATTCT.

The chain recombines TRBV20-1 with TRBJ1-4; D not resolved. The CDR3 length is 11 residues. CDR1 is DFQATT and CDR2 is SNEGSKA in the germline V gene (reference sequence). CDR3 region: CSGQSSEKLFF. In DNA, the CDR3 is TGCAGCGGGCAGAGCTCTGAAAAACTGTTTTTT.

This clonotype occurred a few times. This sequence joins TRBV5-1 and TRBJ2-5; D is possibly TRBD2 (6 bases). The CDR3 has 18 amino acids. Germline V lookup: CDR1 SGHRS, CDR2 YFSETQ. V shed 1 base and J shed 5 bases, with 24 bases lying between them. CDR3 in DNA: TGCGCCAGCAGCTTGAGCGTTACAACGGGCCTAGCGAGGGAGACCCAGTACTTC. It translates to CASSLSVTTGLARETQYF.

The sample holds a few counts of this clonotype. At one boundary the junction diverges from the germline segment, which might be a read error. The rearrangement uses TRBV5-4 and TRBJ1-5, with D hard to call. Germline-derived CDR1 and CDR2 are SGHNT and YYREEE (reference sequence). The CDR3 has 15 residues. The CDR3 loop is CASSLSPAGNHPQHF. The CDR3 coding sequence is TGTGCCAGCAGCTTGAGCCCGGCAGGCAATCATCCCCAGCATTTT.

This clonotype came up a few times. The chain has TRBV27 and TRBJ2-7; D is perhaps TRBD1 or TRBD2 (5 bases each). The CDR3 loop spans 15 amino acids. Between the trimmed V and J ends, which lost 2 bases and 2 bases, there was a span of 13 bases. In germline, CDR1 is MNHEY, CDR2 SMNVEV (reference sequence). CDR3 sequence: CASSLRAMGAYEQYF. CDR3 DNA sequence: TGTGCCAGCAGTTTAAGGGCAATGGGGGCCTACGAGCAGTACTTC.

The chain links TRBV5-1 to TRBJ2-7; D might be TRBD2 (5 bases). This CDR3 comprises 14 residues. V lost 1 base and J lost 3, with 11 bases in between. In germline, CDR1 is SGHRS, CDR2 YFSETQ. Here the CDR3 reads CASSLSRTFYEQYF. CDR3 DNA sequence: TGCGCCAGCAGCTTGAGTCGGACTTTCTACGAGCAGTACTTC.

V and J are TRBV7-9 and TRBJ1-2; D is perhaps TRBD1 (5 bases). V lost 0 bases, J lost 6 bases, and 11 bases lay in between. Per the germline V gene, CDR1 is SEHNR and CDR2 is FQNEAQ (reference sequence). The CDR3 has 14 amino acids. CDR3 in amino acids: CASSLAEDIHGYTF. The CDR3 nucleotides read TGTGCCAGCAGCTTAGCGGAGGACATCCATGGCTACACCTTC.

The chain employs TRBV15 and TRBJ2-5; D call uncertain. This CDR3 contains 14 residues. The V end lost 0 bases, the J end lost 4 bases, and 9 bases lay between the germline ends. Germline V gene sequence: CDR1 LNHNV, CDR2 YYDKDF (reference sequence). In DNA, the CDR3 is TGTGCCACCAGCAGAGATCTCTTAGGAGAGACCCAGTACTTC. It codes for CATSRDLLGETQYF.

This clonotype has only a few counts. The junction does not match germline at one end; this may be a read error. The chain joins TRBV20-1 to TRBJ1-4; 7 bases line up with TRBD1. Germline V gene sequence: CDR1 DFQATT, CDR2 SNEGSKA (reference sequence). The CDR3 spans 18 residues. CDR3 sequence: CSALKGGLLEPTNEKLVF. As DNA, the CDR3 is TGCAGTGCCCTTAAAGGGGGCCTACTGGAACCAACTAATGAAAAACTGGTTTTT.

The rearrangement joins TRBV2 to TRBJ2-5; 9 nucleotides agree with TRBD2. TRBJ2-1 explains the end of the DNA better; the J call may be wrong. The CDR3 has 15 amino acids. The germline CDR1 and CDR2 sequences are SNHLY and FYNNEI. DNA for the CDR3: TGTGCCAGCAGAAAGACTAGCGGAACCAACAATGAGCAGTTCTTC. Its protein is CASRKTSGTNNEQFF.